Listed here are 21 T cell receptor beta chains from one sample, sequenced in a study of T cells in localized non-small cell lung cancer. Only in-frame clones appear in the TCRdb table, and some are missing; sequencing was by immunoSEQ multiplex PCR. The sample includes about 26,000 clones, under 95% of them seen just once. Sample: peripheral blood, taken before any cancer treatment. These receptors were obtained from a female donor at least 60 years old with stage II squamous cell lung carcinoma.

J is TRBJ1-3 and V is TRBV5-1; D is undetermined. The V end was cut by 2 bases, the J end by 4 bases, with 7 bases between. Germline V gene sequence: CDR1 SGHRS, CDR2 YFSETQ. This CDR3 comprises 13 residues. CDR3 DNA: TGCGCCAGCAGCTTTACGGACGGAAACACCATATATTTT. As protein: CASSFTDGNTIYF.

The chain recombines TRBV7-9 with TRBJ1-2; D unresolved. Trimming pared 3 bases from V and 2 bases from J, leaving 7 bases between. Germline V gene lookup returns CDR1 SEHNR and CDR2 FQNEAQ (reference sequence). This CDR3 is built from 13 residues. The CDR3 DNA sequence: TGTGCCAGCAGCTTTTCCGGGAACTATGGCTACACCTTC. Translating gives CASSFSGNYGYTF.

The chain joins TRBV10-1 to TRBJ2-7; 8 bases are shared with TRBD1. The germline gives CDR1 WNHNN, CDR2 SYGVQD (reference sequence). This CDR3 is built from 13 residues. V shed 5 bases and J 6 bases; nucleotides not matched to a gene: 6. The CDR3 reads CASSPGQGLEQYF. CDR3 DNA sequence: TGCGCCAGCAGTCCTGGACAGGGTCTCGAGCAGTACTTC.

The gene calls are TRBV6-5 and TRBJ1-2, with 8 bases lining up with TRBD1. The length of the CDR3 is 13 residues. After removal of 4 bases from V and 7 bases from J, the junction contained 5 bases not matched to a gene. Looked up from germline, CDR1 is MNHEY and CDR2 is SVGAGI. CDR3 in amino acids: CASSSPGGGGYTF. The CDR3 region has the DNA TGTGCCAGCAGTTCTCCAGGGGGCGGTGGCTACACCTTC.

The chain employs TRBV19 and TRBJ2-3; TRBD2 matches 8 bases. CDR1 is LNHDA, CDR2 SQIVND, per germline (reference sequence). V dropped 3 bases and J dropped 6; count of bases not matched to a gene: 5. The CDR3 runs 14 residues. Written as DNA, the CDR3 is TGTGCCAGTAGTATTGGTGCGGGGGGTGATACGCAGTATTTT. Protein product: CASSIGAGGDTQYF.

V usage is TRBV2 and J usage is TRBJ1-2, with a possible D match to TRBD1 (5 bases). The germline CDR1 and CDR2 sequences are SNHLY and FYNNEI. CDR3 length: 14 amino acids. V gave up 1 base and J gave up 4 bases, with 10 bases separating them. Here the CDR3 DNA reads TGTGCCAGCAGTGAAGTAACAGGATTCTATGGCTACACCTTC. This codes for CASSEVTGFYGYTF.

This chain uses TRBV19 with TRBJ1-1; 7 bases agree with TRBD1. The germline CDR1 and CDR2 sequences are LNHDA and SQIVND (reference sequence). The CDR3 contains 16 residues. Trimming took 4 bases from V and 8 from J; bases not matched to a gene: 16. CDR3: CASSTTRQGGELEAFF. The CDR3 bases are TGTGCCAGTAGTACCACACGGCAGGGGGGGGAACTGGAAGCTTTCTTT.

Here the CDR3 DNA reads TGCGCCACAAACGTTGGGGACATGGGAAGGAACACTGAAGCTTTCTTT. It translates to CATNVGDMGRNTEAFF. The gene calls are TRBV5-1 and TRBJ1-1; weak D call: TRBD1 (6 bases). Trimming removed 9 bases from V and 1 base from J, with 22 bases in between. CDR3 length: 16 residues. Germline lookup yields CDR1 SGHRS and CDR2 YFSETQ.

The chain links TRBV30 to TRBJ2-3, with D hard to call. Trimming left V 2 bases short and J 4 bases short, with 13 bases between. The CDR3 sequence is 14 residues long. Per the germline V gene, CDR1 is GTSNPN and CDR2 is SVGIG (reference sequence). The CDR3 DNA reads TGTGCCTGGAGTCCTCCCCTTAGGGCAGATACGCAGTATTTT. It encodes CAWSPPLRADTQYF. The variable domain in full, with the rest retrieved from reference TRBV30 and TRBJ2-3, is SQTIHQWPATLVQPVGSPLSLECTVEGTSNPNLYWYRQAAGRGLQLLFYSVGIGQISSEVPQNLSASRPQDRQFILSSKKLLLSDSGFYLCAWSPPLRADTQYFGPGTRLTVL.

The rearrangement joins TRBV5-1 to TRBJ2-3, with D perhaps TRBD2 (6 bases). The CDR3 spans 13 residues. Per germline, CDR1 SGHRS and CDR2 YFSETQ. V was clipped by 0 bases and J by 10 bases, with 12 bases between them. The CDR3 DNA is TGCGCCAGCAGCTTGGTAGCGGAAGGGTCGCAGTATTTT. As protein: CASSLVAEGSQYF.

The chain has TRBV5-1 and TRBJ2-1; the D call may be TRBD1 or TRBD2 (5 bases each). Germline CDR1 is SGHRS and CDR2 is YFSETQ. V lost 4 bases and J lost 8, with 16 bases in between. CDR3 size: 14 residues. The DNA of the CDR3 is TGCGCCAGCAGCGCCCTAGGGGTGGGAGATGAGCAGTTCTTC. Translated: CASSALGVGDEQFF.

The chain couples TRBV5-1 to TRBJ2-1, with D unclear. Germline CDR1 reads SGHRS; CDR2 reads YFSETQ. V shed 4 bases and J shed 2 bases, with 10 bases lying between them. The CDR3 runs 14 residues. CDR3 sequence: CASSPGTAYNEQFF. The CDR3 DNA reads TGCGCCAGCAGCCCCGGCACGGCCTACAATGAGCAGTTCTTC.

The chain carries TRBV30 and TRBJ1-2, with D possibly being TRBD1 (5 bases). The CDR3 consists of 12 residues. Looked up from germline, CDR1 is GTSNPN and CDR2 is SVGIG (reference sequence). The V end was cut by 3 bases, the J end by 7 bases, with 12 bases between. CDR3 in amino acids: CAWRQGWSGYTF. CDR3 coding DNA: TGTGCCTGGAGGCAGGGATGGTCTGGCTACACCTTC.

This chain connects TRBV19 to TRBJ2-7, with D perhaps matching TRBD2 (7 bases). Trimming stripped 5 bases from V and 7 bases from J, with 18 bases between. The germline V gene has CDR1 LNHDA and CDR2 SQIVND (reference sequence). CDR3 length: 14 amino acids. CDR3 loop: CASSPLGGRWEQYF. The CDR3 DNA reads TGTGCCAGTAGTCCTTTGGGGGGGCGATGGGAGCAGTACTTC.

This chain links TRBV21-1 with TRBJ2-1. TRBV21-1 is deemed a pseudogene. This CDR3 has 16 residues. The CDR3 here is CASSKVPPPGANEQFF. CDR3 in DNA: TGTGCCAGCAGCAAAGTCCCCCCACCCGGGGCCAATGAGCAGTTCTTC.

The chain employs TRBV6-1 and TRBJ1-1; tentatively, D is TRBD1 (5 bases). The CDR3 extends over 14 amino acids. V shed 6 bases and J shed 8 bases, with 19 bases lying between them. The germline V gene encodes CDR1 MNHNS and CDR2 SASEGT. This chain's CDR3 is CASRPGPWAIEAFF. The CDR3 bases are TGTGCCAGCAGACCGGGACCTTGGGCTATAGAAGCTTTCTTT.

This chain uses TRBV5-5 with TRBJ2-3; no firm D call. Germline V gives CDR1 SGHKS, CDR2 YYEKEE (reference sequence). V lost 0 bases to trimming and J lost 4 bases, with 3 bases between them. The CDR3 loop spans 12 amino acids. The chain's CDR3 is CASSLGADTQYF. The DNA of the CDR3 is TGTGCCAGCAGCTTGGGAGCAGATACGCAGTATTTT.

This chain links TRBV11-2 with TRBJ2-1; D possibly corresponds to TRBD1 (6 bases). Trimming took 3 bases from V and 7 from J, leaving 10 bases between them. Germline V gene sequence: CDR1 SGHAT, CDR2 FQNNGV. The CDR3 loop spans 13 amino acids. DNA of the CDR3: TGTGCCAGCAGCTTGCACAGGGCAAATGAGCAGTTCTTC. Translation: CASSLHRANEQFF.

This chain's CDR3 is CASSYGRDREYF. The CDR3 bases are TGTGCCAGCAGTTACGGTAGGGACAGGGAGTACTTC. The rearrangement joins TRBV6-6 to TRBJ2-7, with 9 bases identical to TRBD1. The CDR3 consists of 12 residues. V shed 2 bases and J 11 bases; nucleotides not matched to a gene: 4. Germline lookup yields CDR1 MNHNY and CDR2 SVGAGI (reference sequence).

The chain joins TRBV18 to TRBJ2-5, with D perhaps TRBD1 or TRBD2 (5 bases each). CDR3 length: 16 amino acids. V lost 3 bases and J lost 5, with 19 bases in between. Germline V gives CDR1 KGHSH, CDR2 LQKENI. The CDR3 region is CASSPGDASVGETQYF. CDR3 coding DNA: TGTGCCAGCTCACCGGGGGACGCCAGTGTAGGGGAGACCCAGTACTTC.

V and J are TRBV7-9 and TRBJ2-5, with D maybe TRBD1 (6 bases). Trimming stripped 1 base from V and 4 bases from J, with 10 bases between. This CDR3 comprises 14 residues. Germline CDR1 and CDR2: SEHNR and FQNEAQ (reference sequence). The CDR3 DNA is TGTGCCAGCAGCTTAGTGGACAGAGGAGAGACCCAGTACTTC. This sequence encodes CASSLVDRGETQYF.